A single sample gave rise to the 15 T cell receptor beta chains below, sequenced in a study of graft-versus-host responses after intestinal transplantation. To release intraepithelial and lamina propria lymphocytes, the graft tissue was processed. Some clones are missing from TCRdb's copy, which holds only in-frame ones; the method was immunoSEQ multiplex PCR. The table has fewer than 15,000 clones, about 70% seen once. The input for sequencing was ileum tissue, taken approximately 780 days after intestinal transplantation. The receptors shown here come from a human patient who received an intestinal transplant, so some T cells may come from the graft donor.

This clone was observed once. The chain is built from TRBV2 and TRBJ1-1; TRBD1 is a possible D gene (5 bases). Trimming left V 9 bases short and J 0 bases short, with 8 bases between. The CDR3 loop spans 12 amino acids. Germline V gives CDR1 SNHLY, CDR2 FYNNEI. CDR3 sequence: CARWGMNTEAFF. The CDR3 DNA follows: TGTGCCAGGTGGGGCATGAACACTGAAGCTTTCTTT.

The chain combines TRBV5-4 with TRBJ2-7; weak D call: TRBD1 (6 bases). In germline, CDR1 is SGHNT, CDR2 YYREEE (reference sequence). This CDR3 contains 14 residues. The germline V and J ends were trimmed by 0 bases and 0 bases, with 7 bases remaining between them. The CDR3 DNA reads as TGTGCCAGCAGCTTGGGGGGACACTCCTACGAGCAGTACTTC. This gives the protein CASSLGGHSYEQYF.

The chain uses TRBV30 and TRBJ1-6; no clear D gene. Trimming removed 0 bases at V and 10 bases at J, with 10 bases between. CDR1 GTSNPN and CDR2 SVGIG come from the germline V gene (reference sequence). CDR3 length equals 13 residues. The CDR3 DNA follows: TGTGCCTGGAGTGTAGGGCACGAATCACCCCTCCACTTT. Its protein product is CAWSVGHESPLHF.

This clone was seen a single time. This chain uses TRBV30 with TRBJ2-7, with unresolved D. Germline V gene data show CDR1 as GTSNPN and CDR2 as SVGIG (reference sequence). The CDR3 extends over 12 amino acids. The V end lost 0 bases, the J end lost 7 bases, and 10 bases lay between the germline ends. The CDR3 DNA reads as TGTGCCTGGAGTGTAGTACCCCTGGAGCAGTACTTC. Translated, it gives CAWSVVPLEQYF. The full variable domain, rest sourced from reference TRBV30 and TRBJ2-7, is SQTIHQWPATLVQPVGSPLSLECTVEGTSNPNLYWYRQAAGRGLQLLFYSVGIGQISSEVPQNLSASRPQDRQFILSSKKLLLSDSGFYLCAWSVVPLEQYFGPGTRLTVT.

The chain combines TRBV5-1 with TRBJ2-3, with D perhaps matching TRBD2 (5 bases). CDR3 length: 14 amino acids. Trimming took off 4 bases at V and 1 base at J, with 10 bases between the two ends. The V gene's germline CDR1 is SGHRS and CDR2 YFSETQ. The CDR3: CASSTRPGTDTQYF. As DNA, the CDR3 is TGCGCCAGCAGCACTAGGCCCGGCACAGATACGCAGTATTTT.

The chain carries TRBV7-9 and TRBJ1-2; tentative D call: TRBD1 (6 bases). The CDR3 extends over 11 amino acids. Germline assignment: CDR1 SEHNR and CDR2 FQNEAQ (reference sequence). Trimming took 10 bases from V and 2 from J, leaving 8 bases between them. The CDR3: CANRENYGYTF. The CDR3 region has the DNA TGTGCCAACAGGGAAAACTATGGCTACACCTTC.

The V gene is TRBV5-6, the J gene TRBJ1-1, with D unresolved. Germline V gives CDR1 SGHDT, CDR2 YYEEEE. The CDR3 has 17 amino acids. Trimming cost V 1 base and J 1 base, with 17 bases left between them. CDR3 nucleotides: TGTGCCAGCAGCTTGTATGCTTCGGCGGGGTGGAACACTGAAGCTTTCTTT. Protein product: CASSLYASAGWNTEAFF. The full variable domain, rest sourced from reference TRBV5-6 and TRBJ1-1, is DAGVTQSPTHLIKTRGQQVTLRCSPKSGHDTVSWYQQALGQGPQFIFQYYEEEERQRGNFPDRFSGHQFPNYSSELNVNALLLGDSALYLCASSLYASAGWNTEAFFGQGTRLTVV.

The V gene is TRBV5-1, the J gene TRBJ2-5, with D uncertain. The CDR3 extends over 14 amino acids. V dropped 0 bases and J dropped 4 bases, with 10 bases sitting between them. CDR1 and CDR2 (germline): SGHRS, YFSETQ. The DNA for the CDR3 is TGCGCCAGCAGCTTGGCTGGTATCGTAGAGACCCAGTACTTC. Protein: CASSLAGIVETQYF.

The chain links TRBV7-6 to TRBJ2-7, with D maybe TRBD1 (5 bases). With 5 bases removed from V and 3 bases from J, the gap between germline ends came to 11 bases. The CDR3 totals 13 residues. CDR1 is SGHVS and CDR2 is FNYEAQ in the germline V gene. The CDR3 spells CASSPDTGYEQYF. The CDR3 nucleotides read TGTGCCAGCAGCCCGGACACCGGCTACGAGCAGTACTTC.

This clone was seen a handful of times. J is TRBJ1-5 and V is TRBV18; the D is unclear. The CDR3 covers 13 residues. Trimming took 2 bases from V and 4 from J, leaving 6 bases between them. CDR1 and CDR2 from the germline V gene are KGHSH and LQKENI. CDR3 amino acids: CASSPGLNQPQHF. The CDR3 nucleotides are TGTGCCAGCTCACCAGGGCTTAATCAGCCCCAGCATTTT.

The CDR3 sequence is CASSYGLAGAYEQYF. Here the CDR3 DNA reads TGTGCCAGCAGTTATGGACTAGCGGGAGCCTACGAGCAGTACTTC. The chain carries TRBV6-6 and TRBJ2-7; 13 bases match TRBD2. V dropped 3 bases and J dropped 2; count of bases not matched to a gene: 1. CDR1 and CDR2 (germline): MNHNY, SVGAGI (reference sequence). The CDR3 runs 15 residues.

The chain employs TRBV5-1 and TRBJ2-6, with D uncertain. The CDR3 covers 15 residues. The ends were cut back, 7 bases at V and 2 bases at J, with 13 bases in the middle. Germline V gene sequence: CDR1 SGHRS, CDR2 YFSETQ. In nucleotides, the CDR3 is TGCGCCAGCGCCCGGGTGGGTACTGGGGCCAACGTCCTGACTTTC. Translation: CASARVGTGANVLTF.

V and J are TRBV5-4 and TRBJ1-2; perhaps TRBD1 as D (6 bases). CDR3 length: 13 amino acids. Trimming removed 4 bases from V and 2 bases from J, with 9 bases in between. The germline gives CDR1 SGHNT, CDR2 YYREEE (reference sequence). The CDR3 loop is CASSTGQNYGYTF. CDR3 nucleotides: TGTGCCAGCAGCACAGGACAGAACTATGGCTACACCTTC.

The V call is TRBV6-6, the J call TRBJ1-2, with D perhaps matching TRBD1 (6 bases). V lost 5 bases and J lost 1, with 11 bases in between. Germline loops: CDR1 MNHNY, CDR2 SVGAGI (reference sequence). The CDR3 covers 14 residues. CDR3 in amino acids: CASSRGQFNYGYTF. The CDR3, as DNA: TGTGCCAGCAGTCGAGGACAGTTTAACTATGGCTACACCTTC.

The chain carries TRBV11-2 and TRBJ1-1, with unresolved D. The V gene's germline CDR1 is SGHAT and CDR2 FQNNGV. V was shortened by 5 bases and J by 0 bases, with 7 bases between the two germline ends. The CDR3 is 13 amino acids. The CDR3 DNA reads TGTGCCAGCAGCCTTGCCTTGAACACTGAAGCTTTCTTT. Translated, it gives CASSLALNTEAFF.